Sequencing of this T cell receptor beta chain was carried out in a study of OX40 agonist ivuxolimab in advanced cancers. Patients with autoimmune history or systemic immunosuppression were excluded. Repertoires were generated with immunoSEQ multiplex PCR, while TCRdb's copy carries only in-frame clones and drops some. Among more than 75,000 clones listed, roughly 90% were seen once. CDR3 size: 15 residues. Germline assignment: CDR1 SGHRS and CDR2 YFSETQ. The ends lost 4 bases at V and 10 bases at J; junction bases unmatched: 10. The origin of this receptor is an adult with an advanced solid tumor such as melanoma, head and neck, liver or kidney cancer. This rearrangement joins TRBV5-1 to TRBJ2-1, with 11 bases matching TRBD2. The sample consisted of CD4+ or CD8+ T cells sorted from blood, taken in a trial of the OX40 agonist ivuxolimab. CDR3 sequence reads: CASSPGTSGAWEQFF. In DNA form, the CDR3 reads TGCGCCAGCAGCCCCGGGACTAGCGGAGCTTGGGAGCAGTTCTTC.